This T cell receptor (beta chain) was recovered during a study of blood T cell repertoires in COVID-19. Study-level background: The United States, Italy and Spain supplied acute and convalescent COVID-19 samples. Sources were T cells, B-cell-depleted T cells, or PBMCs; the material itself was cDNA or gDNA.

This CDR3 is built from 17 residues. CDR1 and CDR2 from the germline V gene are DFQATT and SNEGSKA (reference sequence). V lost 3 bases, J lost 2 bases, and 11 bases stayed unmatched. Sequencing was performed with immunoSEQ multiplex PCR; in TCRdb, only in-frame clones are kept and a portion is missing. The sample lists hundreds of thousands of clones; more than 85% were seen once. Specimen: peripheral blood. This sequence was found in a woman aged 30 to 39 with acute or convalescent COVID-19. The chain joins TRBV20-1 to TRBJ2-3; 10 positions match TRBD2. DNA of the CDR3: TGCAGTGCTAGTGAACAAAAGCGGGGGGGTTTCACAGATACGCAGTATTTT. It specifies CSASEQKRGGFTDTQYF.